Listed below are T cell receptor beta chains from one sample, sequenced in a study of memory CD4+ T cells and cytomegalovirus serostatus. Sequencing was performed with immunoSEQ multiplex PCR; in TCRdb, only in-frame clones are kept and a portion is missing. The table includes about 73,000 clones, around 78% detected once. The specimen was memory CD4+ T cells from blood. The source of these receptors is an adult in good health and CMV-seropositive. Each CDR3 is given with its conserved first and last residue. D genes are given only for firm matches. Clone size appears in some rows only: once, few, many, or a class for an expanded clone.

size: NA; D: NA; length: 14; J: TRBJ1-2; V: TRBV5-6; DNA: TGTGCCAGCAGCTTAATAACAGTGAGCTATGGCTACACCTTC; CDR3: CASSLITVSYGYTF
size: NA; D: NA; length: 14; J: TRBJ1-1; V: TRBV11-1; DNA: TGTGCCAGCAGCCGGGGTACAGGGATGACTGAAGCTTTCTTT; CDR3: CASSRGTGMTEAFF
size: NA; D: NA; length: 15; J: TRBJ1-5; V: TRBV7-8; DNA: TGTGCCAGCAGCTCCAGGGGTTTAAGCAATCAGCCCCAGCATTTT; CDR3: CASSSRGLSNQPQHF
size: few; D: TRBD1; length: 13; J: TRBJ1-4; V: TRBV7-9; DNA: TGTGCCAGCAGCTTACAGGGGGTTGAAAAACTGTTTTTT; CDR3: CASSLQGVEKLFF
size: NA; D: NA; length: 13; J: TRBJ1-2; V: TRBV5-6; DNA: TGTGCCAGCAGCTTCAGGGGAGCACCTGGCTACACCTTC; CDR3: CASSFRGAPGYTF
size: NA; D: TRBD1; length: 15; J: TRBJ2-2; V: TRBV5-1; DNA: TGCGCCAGCAGCCCGGGACAGGGGGTCGCCGGGGAGCTGTTTTTT; CDR3: CASSPGQGVAGELFF
size: NA; D: TRBD1; length: 16; J: TRBJ2-1; V: TRBV4-3; DNA: TGCGCCAGCAGCCCCCACACAGGGGAGAGGGGCAATGAGCAGTTCTTC; CDR3: CASSPHTGERGNEQFF
size: few; D: NA; length: 13; J: TRBJ1-3; V: TRBV18; DNA: TGTGCCAGCTCACCTGTCGGTCGGAACACCATATATTTT; CDR3: CASSPVGRNTIYF
size: NA; D: NA; length: 11; J: TRBJ1-6; V: TRBV6-1; DNA: TGTGCCAGCAGTGAGCAGTCACCCCTCCACTTT; CDR3: CASSEQSPLHF
size: NA; D: NA; length: 14; J: TRBJ1-1; V: TRBV5-6; DNA: TGTGCCAGCAGCACTGGGAGGGGGAGTACTGAAGCTTTCTTT; CDR3: CASSTGRGSTEAFF
size: NA; D: NA; length: 15; J: TRBJ2-2; V: TRBV6-1; DNA: TGTGCCAGCAGTTTTCTACAGGTGAACACCGGGGAGCTGTTTTTT; CDR3: CASSFLQVNTGELFF
size: NA; D: TRBD1; length: 14; J: TRBJ1-2; V: TRBV27; DNA: TGTGCCAGCAGTGTACAGGGGGCCCGGGATGGCTACACCTTC; CDR3: CASSVQGARDGYTF
size: few; D: TRBD2; length: 14; J: TRBJ2-3; V: TRBV29-1; DNA: TGCAGCGTGGGACTAGCGGGATTTGGGGATACGCAGTATTTT; CDR3: CSVGLAGFGDTQYF
size: NA; D: NA; length: 14; J: TRBJ1-2; V: TRBV19; DNA: TGTGCCAGTAGCCCACAGGACACTTCGGAAGGCTACACCTTC; CDR3: CASSPQDTSEGYTF
size: NA; D: TRBD1; length: 15; J: TRBJ1-2; V: TRBV19; DNA: TGTGCCAGTAGTTATAGGGGACAGCCTAACTATGGCTACACCTTC; CDR3: CASSYRGQPNYGYTF
size: few; D: TRBD2; length: 14; J: TRBJ2-5; V: TRBV6-5; DNA: TGTGCCAGCACCCGGACTAGCGGGACGAAGACCCAGTACTTC; CDR3: CASTRTSGTKTQYF
size: NA; D: NA; length: 12; J: TRBJ1-1; V: TRBV10-2; DNA: TGCGCCAGCAGTGATAGGGACACTGAAGCTTTCTTT; CDR3: CASSDRDTEAFF
size: NA; D: NA; length: 16; J: TRBJ1-5; V: TRBV28; DNA: TGTGCCAGCAGTCCCCCGCCGGGGGACGGCAATCAGCCCCAGCATTTT; CDR3: CASSPPPGDGNQPQHF
size: NA; D: TRBD2; length: 15; J: TRBJ2-5; V: TRBV10-3; DNA: TGTGCCACCGGGGGGGACCCGGGACTAGCAGAGACCCAGTACTTC; CDR3: CATGGDPGLAETQYF
size: few; D: NA; length: 15; J: TRBJ2-6; V: TRBV18; DNA: TGTGCCAGCCAACTACAGGGCTCTGGGGCCAACGTCCTGACTTTC; CDR3: CASQLQGSGANVLTF
size: few; D: NA; length: 14; J: TRBJ1-1; V: TRBV6-5; DNA: TGTGCCAGCAGTTACGGGCAGTATAGTACTGAAGCTTTCTTT; CDR3: CASSYGQYSTEAFF
size: NA; D: TRBD2; length: 15; J: TRBJ2-2; V: TRBV7-8; DNA: TGTGCCAGCAGCCTTCGGCGGGAGTTCACCGGGGAGCTGTTTTTT; CDR3: CASSLRREFTGELFF
size: NA; D: NA; length: 16; J: TRBJ2-1; V: TRBV7-9; DNA: TGTGCCAGCAGCTTATTCTCGGACCTAAAAAACAATGAGCAGTTCTTC; CDR3: CASSLFSDLKNNEQFF
size: few; D: TRBD2; length: 14; J: TRBJ2-1; V: TRBV10-3; DNA: TGTGCCATCAGTGGTACTAGCGGGGACAATGAGCAGTTCTTC; CDR3: CAISGTSGDNEQFF
size: NA; D: NA; length: 16; J: TRBJ2-3; V: TRBV11-3; DNA: TGTGCCAGCAGCCTGCCCACTGCGGGGTCCACAGATACGCAGTATTTT; CDR3: CASSLPTAGSTDTQYF
size: once; D: NA; length: 15; J: TRBJ1-5; V: TRBV6-1; DNA: TGTGCCAGCAGTGAAGCGTGGCAGGGTGGTCAGCCCCAGCATTTT; CDR3: CASSEAWQGGQPQHF
size: NA; D: TRBD1; length: 13; J: TRBJ2-7; V: TRBV7-9; DNA: TGTGCCAGCAGCTTGGGACAGGGAAACGAGCAGTACTTC; CDR3: CASSLGQGNEQYF
size: NA; D: TRBD1; length: 17; J: TRBJ1-5; V: TRBV2; DNA: TGTGCCAGCAGAGATAGGACAGGGGGGAGATCGAATCAGCCCCAGCATTTT; CDR3: CASRDRTGGRSNQPQHF
size: NA; D: NA; length: 15; J: TRBJ2-3; V: TRBV2; DNA: TGTGCCAGCCTGGCCTTGACCCGACGGACAGATACGCAGTATTTT; CDR3: CASLALTRRTDTQYF
size: NA; D: TRBD2; length: 15; J: TRBJ2-1; V: TRBV4-2; DNA: TGTGCCAGCAGCCAGGCTAGCGGGGACGGAAGTGAGCAGTTCTTC; CDR3: CASSQASGDGSEQFF
size: NA; D: NA; length: 12; J: TRBJ1-2; V: TRBV19; DNA: TGTGCCAGTAGTAGTGGTCCCTATGGCTACACCTTC; CDR3: CASSSGPYGYTF
size: NA; D: TRBD1; length: 15; J: TRBJ1-2; V: TRBV18; DNA: TGTGCCAGCTCACCTTGGGGGGGACAGGACTATGGCTACACCTTC; CDR3: CASSPWGGQDYGYTF
size: NA; D: NA; length: 15; J: TRBJ2-1; V: TRBV13; DNA: TGTGCCAGCAGCCCAAGGGGGAGCTCCTACAATGAGCAGTTCTTC; CDR3: CASSPRGSSYNEQFF
size: NA; D: NA; length: 14; J: TRBJ1-4; V: TRBV6-6; DNA: TGTGCCAGCAGGCAGGGGAGAACTAATGAAAAACTGTTTTTT; CDR3: CASRQGRTNEKLFF
size: NA; D: TRBD1; length: 14; J: TRBJ2-5; V: TRBV5-4; DNA: TGTGCCAGCAGCTCCACAGGGGACCAAGAGACCCAGTACTTC; CDR3: CASSSTGDQETQYF
size: once; D: NA; length: 14; J: TRBJ1-2; V: TRBV5-5; DNA: TGTGCCAGCAACTCTCCAGGCAGGGGCTATGGCTACACCTTC; CDR3: CASNSPGRGYGYTF
size: NA; D: NA; length: 11; J: TRBJ1-4; V: TRBV20-1; DNA: TGCAGTGTAAAAGGTGTTGAAAAACTGTTTTTT; CDR3: CSVKGVEKLFF
size: NA; D: NA; length: 19; J: TRBJ1-3; V: TRBV9; DNA: TGTGCCAGCAGCGTAGTGCCAGTTCAACAATTATACTCTGGAAACACCATATATTTT; CDR3: CASSVVPVQQLYSGNTIYF
size: NA; D: TRBD2; length: 10; J: TRBJ2-5; V: TRBV29-1; DNA: TGCAGCGTTAGGGAGGGGACCCAGTACTTC; CDR3: CSVREGTQYF
size: NA; D: NA; length: 20; J: TRBJ1-2; V: TRBV2; DNA: TGTGCCAGCAGTGAAGCGGGACTCAGACGAGGGGGGGACCGCGTCTATGGCTACACCTTC; CDR3: CASSEAGLRRGGDRVYGYTF
size: NA; D: NA; length: 15; J: TRBJ2-1; V: TRBV18; DNA: TGTGCCAGCTCGCCTTATAGCGTAGGCTACAATGAGCAGTTCTTC; CDR3: CASSPYSVGYNEQFF
size: NA; D: TRBD1; length: 14; J: TRBJ1-4; V: TRBV6-5; DNA: TGTGCCAGCAGTTACTTGACAGGGGTAGAAAAACTGTTTTTT; CDR3: CASSYLTGVEKLFF
size: few; D: NA; length: 14; J: TRBJ1-1; V: TRBV7-9; DNA: TGTGCCAGCAGCTTAACAGGTTCGAACACTGAAGCTTTCTTT; CDR3: CASSLTGSNTEAFF
size: NA; D: NA; length: 14; J: TRBJ1-1; V: TRBV7-2; DNA: TGTGCCAGCAGCGACCTGGGGGAAGTTACTGAAGCTTTCTTT; CDR3: CASSDLGEVTEAFF
size: NA; D: NA; length: 15; J: TRBJ1-3; V: TRBV4-3; DNA: TGCGCCAGCAGCCAAGACAGCGGCTCTGGAAACACCATATATTTT; CDR3: CASSQDSGSGNTIYF